The TCR beta chain under discussion was sequenced for a study of cytomegalovirus exposure and HLA in healthy donors. A single count supports this clone. What it binds is not known. Use of 60 Vbeta and 13 Jbeta primers characterized the PCR. In the authors' workflow: About 10 million shared chains were among about 80 million unique TCR beta chains counted in a later analysis. Clones were read by immunoSEQ multiplex PCR, and TCRdb kept only the in-frame ones, dropping some. For V, J and clone size, that table is used; D and trimming come from the DNA. Seen here are some 150,000 clones, around nine tenths observed once, and the top ten hold 0.7% to 1%. Per the germline V gene, CDR1 is SNHLY and CDR2 is FYNNEI. The length of the CDR3 is 17 residues. V gave up 6 bases and J gave up 3 bases; unmatched junction bases: 16. Points from the study as a whole: Associated with HLA alleles at 0.05 false discovery rate in a later analysis were over 15,000 TCR beta sequences. Later on, a genetic analysis was performed. It linked a missense variant in DCLRE1C with V- and J-gene trimming of TCR beta. Solely CMV serostatus was available to characterize immune exposure.

The source of this sequence is a woman younger than 45 in good health and CMV-seronegative. The chain has TRBV2 and TRBJ1-1; 7 bases map to TRBD1. The sample taken for sequencing was PBMCs. CDR3 sequence reads: CASSRTGFIELDTEAFF. The CDR3 DNA is TGTGCCAGCAGCCGGACAGGTTTTATAGAGTTAGACACTGAAGCTTTCTTT.